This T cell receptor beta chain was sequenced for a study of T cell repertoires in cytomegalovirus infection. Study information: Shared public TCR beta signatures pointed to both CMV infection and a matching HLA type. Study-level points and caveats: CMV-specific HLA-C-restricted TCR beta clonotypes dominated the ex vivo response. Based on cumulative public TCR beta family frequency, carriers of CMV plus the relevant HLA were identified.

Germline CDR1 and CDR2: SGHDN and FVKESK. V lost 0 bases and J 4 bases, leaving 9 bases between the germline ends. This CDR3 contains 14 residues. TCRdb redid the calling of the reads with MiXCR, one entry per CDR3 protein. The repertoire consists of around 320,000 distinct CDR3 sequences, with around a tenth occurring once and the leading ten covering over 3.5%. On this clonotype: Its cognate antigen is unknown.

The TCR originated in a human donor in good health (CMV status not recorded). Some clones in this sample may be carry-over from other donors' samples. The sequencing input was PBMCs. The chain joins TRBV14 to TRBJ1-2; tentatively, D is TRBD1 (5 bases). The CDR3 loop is CASSQDRRAYGYTF. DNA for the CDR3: TGTGCCAGCAGCCAAGATCGCAGGGCCTATGGCTACACCTTC.